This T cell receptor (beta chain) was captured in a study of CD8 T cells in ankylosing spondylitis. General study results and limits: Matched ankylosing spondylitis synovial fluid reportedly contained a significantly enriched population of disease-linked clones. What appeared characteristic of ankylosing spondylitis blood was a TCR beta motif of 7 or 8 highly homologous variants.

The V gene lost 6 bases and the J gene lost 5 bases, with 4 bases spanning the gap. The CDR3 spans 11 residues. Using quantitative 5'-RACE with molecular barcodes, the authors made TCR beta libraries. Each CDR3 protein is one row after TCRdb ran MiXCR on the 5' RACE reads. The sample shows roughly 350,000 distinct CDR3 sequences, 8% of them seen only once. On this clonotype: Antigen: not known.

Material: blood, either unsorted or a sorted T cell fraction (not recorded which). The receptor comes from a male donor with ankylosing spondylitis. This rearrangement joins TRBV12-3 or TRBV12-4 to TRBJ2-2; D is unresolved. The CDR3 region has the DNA TGTGCCAGCAGCAAGACCGGGGAGCTGTTTTTT. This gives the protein CASSKTGELFF.